Presented here are 21 T cell receptor beta chains from one specimen sequenced in a study of T-cell reconstitution after alpha-beta-depleted transplantation in children. Unique molecular identifiers were built into the TCRbeta library. TCRdb reanalysed the PCR reads using MiXCR and keeps one entry per CDR3 protein. The sample lists fewer than 400,000 distinct CDR3 sequences, around 21% occurring once. The sequences come from PBMCs from the stem cell graft donor, collected from the stem cell graft. The receptor source for this set is a human donor who donated a stem cell graft to a child with acute myeloid leukemia.

The rearrangement uses TRBV6-5 and TRBJ1-5, with a possible D match to TRBD1 (5 bases). The V gene's germline CDR1 is MNHEY and CDR2 SVGAGI. Trimming removed 0 bases from V and 0 bases from J, with 15 bases in between. The CDR3 totals 18 residues. The CDR3 region is CASSYSTRGRYSNQPQHF. The CDR3 region has the DNA TGTGCCAGCAGTTACTCAACGAGGGGAAGATATAGCAATCAGCCCCAGCATTTT.

The rearrangement uses TRBV5-6 and TRBJ2-7; TRBD2 matches 14 bases. J lost 0 bases, V lost 0 bases, and 8 bases had no gene match. Germline assignment: CDR1 SGHDT and CDR2 YYEEEE. The CDR3 sequence is 19 residues long. The CDR3 coding sequence is TGTGCCAGCAGCTTGGCAGAGACTAGCGGGAGGGTTTTCTCCTACGAGCAGTACTTC. Translating gives CASSLAETSGRVFSYEQYF.

This clonotype was detected many times. Mismatch with germline at one junction end may stem from a read error. V usage is TRBV24-1 and J usage is TRBJ1-1; weak D call: TRBD1 (5 bases). The CDR3 is made up of 12 amino acids. Germline CDR1 KGHDR, CDR2 SFDVKD. Written as DNA, the CDR3 is TGTGCCACCAGTGATCCCGAGACAGAAACGATCTTT. Residues: CATSDPETETIF.

Details on this clonotype: This may come from a read error, since a much larger clone is one base off. Without the conserved terminal phenylalanine or tryptophan, this CDR3 likely stems from a read error. The chain joins TRBV29-1 to TRBJ2-7; D gene unclear. The CDR3 has 12 residues. Germline CDR1 reads SQVTM; CDR2 reads ANQGSEA. Trimming removed 3 bases at V and 7 bases at J, with 13 bases between. CDR3 residues: CSVEESPVEQYI. CDR3 DNA sequence: TGCAGCGTTGAGGAGTCCCCTGTGGAGCAGTACATC.

This chain connects TRBV10-2 to TRBJ2-7, with TRBD2 matching 11 bases. The CDR3 sequence is 16 residues long. CDR1 and CDR2 from the germline V gene are WSHSY and SAAADI. J gave up 2 bases and V 5 bases, and 8 bases lay outside the gene matches. CDR3 sequence reads: CASSNTGGLAAYEQYF. CDR3 DNA: TGCGCCAGCAGTAATACAGGGGGACTAGCGGCCTACGAGCAGTACTTC.

This clonotype has only a few counts. The chain is built from TRBV21-1 and TRBJ2-1; the table names TRBD2, a call not compared with the DNA. TRBV21-1 is labeled a pseudogene. The CDR3 contains 17 residues. In DNA form, the CDR3 reads TGTGCCAGCAGCAAAGTGGAGTACGGACCAACGGGAAATGAGCAGTTCTTC. Amino acid sequence: CASSKVEYGPTGNEQFF.

The chain carries TRBV15 and TRBJ2-3; perhaps TRBD1 as D (6 bases). From germline, CDR1 is LNHNV and CDR2 YYDKDF (reference sequence). The length of the CDR3 is 15 residues. Trimming shortened V by 3 bases and J by 4 bases, and 14 bases separated the two germline ends. The CDR3: CATSRIRGLADTQYF. The CDR3 region has the DNA TGTGCCACCAGCAGGATAAGGGGGTTGGCAGATACGCAGTATTTT. Variable domain in full (rest from reference TRBV15 and TRBJ2-3): DAMVIQNPRYQVTQFGKPVTLSCSQTLNHNVMYWYQQKSSQAPKLLFHYYDKDFNNEADTPDNFQSRRPNTSFCFLDIRSPGLGDTAMYLCATSRIRGLADTQYFGPGTRLTVL.

This clonotype was picked up many times. The chain carries TRBV20-1 and TRBJ2-7; D is perhaps TRBD2 (6 bases). Germline V lookup: CDR1 DFQATT, CDR2 SNEGSKA (reference sequence). The length of the CDR3 is 13 residues. V lost 1 base and J 3 bases, leaving 10 bases between the germline ends. The CDR3, as DNA: TGCAGTGCTAGAGTGGACTACAACTACGAGCAGTACTTC. The encoded protein is CSARVDYNYEQYF.

This clonotype was recorded many times. This sequence joins TRBV29-1 and TRBJ2-7; the D gene is possibly TRBD1 (6 bases). Germline-derived CDR1 and CDR2 are SQVTM and ANQGSEA. The V gene lost 5 bases and the J gene lost 0 bases, with 26 bases spanning the gap. The CDR3 is made up of 18 amino acids. Here the CDR3 DNA reads TGCAGCGTTTCCAAGGACAGCAACCTAATTAAGAGCTCCTACGAGCAGTACTTC. Its protein is CSVSKDSNLIKSSYEQYF.

V gene TRBV18 combines with J gene TRBJ2-3; TRBD2 matches 8 bases. The germline CDR1 and CDR2 sequences are KGHSH and LQKENI. The CDR3 runs 15 residues. J lost 5 bases, V lost 5 bases, and 9 bases had no gene match. The CDR3 region is CASSVSGNAGDTQYF. CDR3 coding DNA: TGTGCCAGCTCAGTTAGCGGGAACGCTGGAGATACGCAGTATTTT. The complete variable domain, with remaining parts taken from reference TRBV18 and TRBJ2-3, reads NAGVMQNPRHLVRRRGQEARLRCSPMKGHSHVYWYRQLPEEGLKFMVYLQKENIIDESGMPKERFSAEFPKEGPSILRIQQVVRGDSAAYFCASSVSGNAGDTQYFGPGTRLTVL.

The V gene is TRBV9, the J gene TRBJ2-2; possibly TRBD2 for D (5 bases). V was cut by 6 bases and J by 2 bases, with 14 bases left in between. This CDR3 region has 15 residues. In germline, CDR1 is SGDLS, CDR2 YYNGEE. The DNA for the CDR3 is TGTGCCAGCACCCCAGGACTGCACAACACCGGGGAGCTGTTTTTT. Translation gives CASTPGLHNTGELFF.

This chain connects TRBV20-1 to TRBJ1-1; 8 bases line up with TRBD1. V gave up 5 bases and J gave up 1 base; unmatched junction bases: 12. Germline lookup yields CDR1 DFQATT and CDR2 SNEGSKA (reference sequence). The CDR3 extends over 16 amino acids. CDR3 in DNA: TGCAGTGCTGAGGCTGGACAGGGTTTTTGGAACACTGAAGCTTTCTTT. Its protein product is CSAEAGQGFWNTEAFF.

There are many counts of this clonotype. The chain joins TRBV29-1 to TRBJ2-1, with D perhaps matching TRBD1 or TRBD2 (5 bases each). Germline CDR1 reads SQVTM; CDR2 reads ANQGSEA. V was cut by 7 bases and J by 10 bases, with 23 bases left in between. The CDR3 runs 14 residues. The CDR3 protein is CSAAGTHIEGEQFF. Written as DNA, the CDR3 is TGCAGCGCTGCCGGGACCCATATTGAAGGGGAGCAGTTCTTC.

The gene calls are TRBV25-1 and TRBJ2-3; TRBD2 matches 11 bases. J was trimmed by 2 bases and V by 8 bases; bases with no gene match: 6. CDR1 and CDR2 from the germline V gene are MGHDK and SYGVNS. The CDR3 extends over 15 amino acids. CDR3 nucleotides: TGTGCCAGCCGAATTAGCGGGAGGGCCACAGATACGCAGTATTTT. Protein: CASRISGRATDTQYF. The complete variable domain, with remaining parts taken from reference TRBV25-1 and TRBJ2-3, reads EADIYQTPRYLVIGTGKKITLECSQTMGHDKMYWYQQDPGMELHLIHYSYGVNSTEKGDLSSESTVSRIRTEHFPLTLESARPSHTSQYLCASRISGRATDTQYFGPGTRLTVL.

This clonotype was counted a few times. The chain is built from TRBV11-2 and TRBJ2-3; tentatively, D is TRBD2 (6 bases). There are 15 residues in the CDR3. V lost 1 base and J lost 2, with 10 bases in between. CDR1 is SGHAT, CDR2 FQNNGV, per germline. In DNA, the CDR3 is TGTGCCAGCAGCTTAGGAGGGAGGATCACAGATACGCAGTATTTT. Translation gives CASSLGGRITDTQYF.

This rearrangement joins TRBV12-3 or TRBV12-4 to TRBJ2-5, with D possibly matching TRBD1 (6 bases). Trimming shortened V by 7 bases and J by 3 bases, and 15 bases separated the two germline ends. The CDR3 is 14 amino acids. The CDR3 region is CASTEDSSKETQYF. The CDR3 DNA sequence: TGTGCCAGCACCGAGGACAGCTCAAAAGAGACCCAGTACTTC.

This clonotype was counted at least ten times. The chain combines TRBV12-3 or TRBV12-4 with TRBJ2-2; TRBD1 or TRBD2 may be the D gene (5 bases each). V was pared by 5 bases and J by 1 base, with 11 bases between. There are 15 residues in the CDR3. The CDR3 region is CASSRGTLNTGELFF. CDR3 nucleotide sequence: TGTGCCAGCAGTCGTGGGACCCTGAACACCGGGGAGCTGTTTTTT.

This clonotype was picked up a small number of times. The V and J genes are TRBV29-1 and TRBJ2-7, with a possible D match to TRBD1 (5 bases). The CDR3 contains 10 residues. The V end was cut by 0 bases, the J end by 8 bases, with 5 bases between. CDR1 is SQVTM and CDR2 is ANQGSEA in the germline V gene. CDR3 DNA sequence: TGCAGCGTTGAAGAGGGGCAGCAGTACTTC. Amino acids: CSVEEGQQYF.

The chain uses TRBV12-3 or TRBV12-4 and TRBJ1-5; TRBD1 matches 10 bases. The CDR3 runs to 17 residues. The J segment lost 0 bases and the V segment lost 6 bases, leaving 8 bases of the junction unmatched. The CDR3 coding sequence is TGTGCCAGCAGGCCGGGACAGGGGTCCGATAGCAATCAGCCCCAGCATTTT. Encoded protein: CASRPGQGSDSNQPQHF.

This clonotype showed up just a few times. This chain links TRBV29-1 with TRBJ2-1; 8 nucleotides line up with TRBD1. Germline CDR1 SQVTM, CDR2 ANQGSEA. The J segment lost 7 bases and the V segment lost 2 bases, leaving 1 base of the junction unmatched. The length of the CDR3 is 12 residues. The CDR3 reads CSVEQGANEQFF. CDR3 bases: TGCAGCGTTGAACAGGGGGCTAATGAGCAGTTCTTC.

This clonotype was picked up many times. V and J are TRBV20-1 and TRBJ2-5, with a tentative D call TRBD2 (6 bases). V lost 3 bases, J lost 2 bases, and 16 bases lay in between. In germline, CDR1 is DFQATT, CDR2 SNEGSKA (reference sequence). The CDR3 totals 15 residues. The CDR3 DNA follows: TGCAGTGCTAGCGCCGCGGGGCAGTTTCAAGAGACCCAGTACTTC. Protein: CSASAAGQFQETQYF.